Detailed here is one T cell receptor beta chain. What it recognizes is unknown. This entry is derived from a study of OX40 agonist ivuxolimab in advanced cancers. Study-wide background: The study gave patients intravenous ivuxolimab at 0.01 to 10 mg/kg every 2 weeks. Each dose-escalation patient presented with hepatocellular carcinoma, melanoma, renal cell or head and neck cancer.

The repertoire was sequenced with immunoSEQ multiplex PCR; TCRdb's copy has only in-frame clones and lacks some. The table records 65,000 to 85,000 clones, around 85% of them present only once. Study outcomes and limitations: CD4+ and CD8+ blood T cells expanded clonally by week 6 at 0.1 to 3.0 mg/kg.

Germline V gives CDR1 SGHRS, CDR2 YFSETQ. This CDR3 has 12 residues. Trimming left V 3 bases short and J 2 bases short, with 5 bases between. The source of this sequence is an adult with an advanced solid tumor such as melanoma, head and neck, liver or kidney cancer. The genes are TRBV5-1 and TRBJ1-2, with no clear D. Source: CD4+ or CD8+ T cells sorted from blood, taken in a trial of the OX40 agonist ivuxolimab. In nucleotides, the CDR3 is TGCGCCAGCAGCTCGCAGAACTATGGCTACACCTTC. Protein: CASSSQNYGYTF.